The 2 T cell receptor beta chains listed next were all sequenced from one sample in a study of shared T cell receptors in the human thymus. Only in-frame clones appear in the TCRdb table, and some are missing; sequencing was by immunoSEQ multiplex PCR. Among hundreds of thousands of clones listed, around 78% were seen once. These same records also appear under a second study, on human thymus T cells.

The sequencing sample was made of thymocytes. These receptors were collected from a boy under two years old with a congenital heart defect.

This clone came up once. This chain uses TRBV11-2 with TRBJ2-2; 7 bases match TRBD1. Trimming removed 2 bases from V and 4 bases from J; junction bases left unmatched: 16. CDR1 and CDR2 from the germline V gene are SGHAT and FQNNGV. The CDR3 extends over 19 amino acids. CDR3 in amino acids: CASSLSGHRQGVTTGELFF. DNA of the CDR3: TGTGCCAGCAGCTTATCGGGGCACCGACAGGGTGTGACCACCGGGGAGCTGTTTTTT.

This chain connects TRBV5-4 to TRBJ2-1, with a possible D match to TRBD2 (6 bases). The germline V gene has CDR1 SGHNT and CDR2 YYREEE (reference sequence). The CDR3 contains 17 residues. V lost 0 bases, J lost 3 bases, and 16 bases lay in between. The CDR3 nucleotides read TGTGCCAGCAGCTTGGCCGGGAAGGCGGGGTTCTACAATGAGCAGTTCTTC. It specifies CASSLAGKAGFYNEQFF.